What follows are 32 T cell receptor beta chains derived from one specimen sequenced in a study of beta chain features in type 1 diabetes. Every isolated RNA sample was fully reverse transcribed, so sequencing captured expressed TCRB transcripts. The table came from immunoSEQ multiplex PCR; TCRdb's copy has only in-frame clones and leaves some out. The table has roughly 310,000 clones, about 10% seen once. The sequencing sample was made of naive CD4+ T cells from blood. The receptor set was obtained from a woman aged 25 to 39 in good health.

V gene TRBV28 combines with J gene TRBJ2-7, with D possibly matching TRBD1 (6 bases). Trimming stripped 2 bases from V and 5 bases from J, with 13 bases between. The CDR3 loop spans 14 amino acids. The germline gives CDR1 MDHEN, CDR2 SYDVKM. CDR3 sequence (DNA): TGTGCCAGCAGTTTAGCAGGGGCGCGGAACGAGCAGTACTTC. Its translation: CASSLAGARNEQYF.

This clone was recorded a few times. Relative to the germline gene, one junction end is altered; a read error may explain this. The gene calls are TRBV7-7 and TRBJ1-1; tentatively, D is TRBD1 (6 bases). There are 13 residues in the CDR3. The germline V gene encodes CDR1 SSHAT and CDR2 FNYEAQ (reference sequence). Here the CDR3 DNA reads TGTGCTAGCAGCTTGGGGGCGGACAGCGAAGCTTTCTTT. Translation gives CASSLGADSEAFF.

V usage is TRBV7-2 and J usage is TRBJ2-7, with D perhaps TRBD2 (6 bases). The CDR3 runs to 13 residues. Germline V gene data show CDR1 as SGHTA and CDR2 as FQGNSA. Trimming pared 7 bases from V and 2 bases from J, leaving 12 bases between. The CDR3 here is CASTGTVTYEQYF. In nucleotides, the CDR3 is TGTGCCAGCACCGGGACTGTAACCTACGAGCAGTACTTC.

This rearrangement joins TRBV4-2 to TRBJ2-5; TRBD1 matches 7 bases. V lost 3 bases and J lost 5; bases outside the gene matches: 6. The CDR3 totals 14 residues. The germline V gene encodes CDR1 LGHNA and CDR2 YNFKEQ. CDR3 sequence: CASSHRQGTETQYF. The DNA of the CDR3 is TGTGCCAGCAGCCACCGACAGGGTACGGAGACCCAGTACTTC.

The chain uses TRBV7-2 and TRBJ2-4; 11 bases match TRBD1. This CDR3 region has 15 residues. V lost 8 bases and J lost 2; bases outside the gene matches: 5. Germline V lookup: CDR1 SGHTA, CDR2 FQGNSA. The DNA of the CDR3 is TGTGCCAGCGGGGGACAGGGGGGCACCAAAAACATTCAGTACTTC. Amino acids: CASGGQGGTKNIQYF.

The rearrangement links TRBV28 to TRBJ2-7; 8 bases are shared with TRBD1. V lost 8 bases and J lost 5; bases outside the gene matches: 2. Germline CDR1 MDHEN, CDR2 SYDVKM. This CDR3 spans 11 amino acids. CDR3: CASLRGHEQYF. For the CDR3, the DNA is TGTGCCAGCCTCAGGGGGCACGAGCAGTACTTC.

The chain employs TRBV11-2 and TRBJ2-3; 8 nucleotides line up with TRBD2. Germline CDR1 and CDR2: SGHAT and FQNNGV. The CDR3 has 16 amino acids. V shed 4 bases, J shed 5 bases, and the junction held 11 bases outside the gene matches. CDR3 sequence: CASSSPRGGDRDTQYF. The CDR3 nucleotides are TGTGCCAGCAGCTCCCCTCGGGGGGGAGACAGAGATACGCAGTATTTT.

This clone was counted ten times or more. This chain connects TRBV21-1 to TRBJ2-1; the table assigns TRBD1, which was not confirmed against the DNA. TRBV21-1 corresponds to a pseudogene. There are 12 residues in the CDR3. The DNA of the CDR3 is TGTGCCAGCAGCTCACAGGTGGATGAGCAGTTCTTC. Amino acid sequence: CASSSQVDEQFF.

This clone has only a few counts. V gene TRBV7-3 combines with J gene TRBJ1-1; D is possibly TRBD1 (5 bases). Germline V lookup: CDR1 SGHTA, CDR2 FQGTGA. V was clipped by 6 bases and J by 5 bases, with 13 bases between them. The CDR3 loop spans 13 amino acids. The CDR3 here is CASRSGRGTEAFF. The CDR3, as DNA: TGTGCCAGCAGAAGCGGGCGGGGGACTGAAGCTTTCTTT. The variable domain in full, with the rest retrieved from reference TRBV7-3 and TRBJ1-1, is GAGVSQTPSNKVTEKGKYVELRCDPISGHTALYWYRQSLGQGPEFLIYFQGTGAADDSGLPNDRFFAVRPEGSVSTLKIQRTERGDSAVYLCASRSGRGTEAFFGQGTRLTVV.

A few counts support this clone. The genes are TRBV5-4 and TRBJ1-1; D is ambiguous. The V and J ends lost 4 bases and 4 bases respectively, with 14 bases between them. CDR1 is SGHNT and CDR2 is YYREEE in the germline V gene (reference sequence). The CDR3 spans 14 residues. CDR3 loop: CASSQDLVSTEAFF. The DNA for the CDR3 is TGTGCCAGCAGCCAGGATCTGGTCAGCACTGAAGCTTTCTTT.

The chain uses TRBV28 and TRBJ2-3; 8 positions agree with TRBD2. This CDR3 spans 15 amino acids. J was trimmed by 1 base and V by 10 bases; bases with no gene match: 10. Germline V lookup: CDR1 MDHEN, CDR2 SYDVKM. The CDR3 loop is CAILSGTRGTDTQYF. CDR3 nucleotides: TGTGCCATCCTGAGCGGGACTAGGGGCACAGATACGCAGTATTTT. Looking up the rest from reference TRBV28 and TRBJ2-3 gives the full variable domain: DVKVTQSSRYLVKRTGEKVFLECVQDMDHENMFWYRQDPGLGLRLIYFSYDVKMKEKGDIPEGYSVSREKKERFSLILESASTNQTSMYLCAILSGTRGTDTQYFGPGTRLTVL.

CDR3 in DNA: TGCGCCAGCAGCTCGCTTACTAGCTCCTACGAGCAGTACTTC. This sequence encodes CASSSLTSSYEQYF. The chain recombines TRBV5-1 with TRBJ2-7, with D perhaps matching TRBD2 (5 bases). In germline, CDR1 is SGHRS, CDR2 YFSETQ. V lost 3 bases, J lost 0 bases, and 10 bases lay in between. This CDR3 contains 14 residues.

This clone was counted between two and nine times. The genes are TRBV18 and TRBJ2-6, with 9 positions matching TRBD1. The CDR3 loop spans 17 amino acids. Germline CDR1 KGHSH, CDR2 LQKENI. Trimming removed 2 bases from V and 4 bases from J; junction bases left unmatched: 6. The CDR3 sequence: CASSPGTGLAGANVLTF. For the CDR3, the DNA is TGTGCCAGCTCACCAGGGACAGGGCTAGCGGGGGCCAACGTCCTGACTTTC.

This clone was counted between two and nine times. V is TRBV7-2 and J is TRBJ1-2; TRBD1 is a possible D gene (5 bases). The CDR3 covers 14 residues. The V end lost 5 bases, the J end lost 8 bases, and 18 bases lay between the germline ends. Germline CDR1 reads SGHTA; CDR2 reads FQGNSA. The CDR3 is CASSQIGHRRGYTF. CDR3 nucleotide sequence: TGTGCCAGCAGCCAGATAGGACATCGGAGAGGCTACACCTTC.

V and J are TRBV9 and TRBJ1-2; 7 positions agree with TRBD1. The CDR3 length is 16 residues. V trimming: 2 bases; J trimming: 2 bases; junction bases outside the gene matches: 9. Per germline, CDR1 SGDLS and CDR2 YYNGEE. CDR3 region: CASSVSTGQRNYGYTF. CDR3 sequence (DNA): TGTGCCAGCAGCGTGAGCACGGGACAGCGAAACTATGGCTACACCTTC.

V and J are TRBV7-9 and TRBJ2-3; D remains ambiguous. The CDR3 length is 13 residues. Germline-derived CDR1 and CDR2 are SEHNR and FQNEAQ (reference sequence). V shed 1 base and J shed 5 bases, with 7 bases lying between them. CDR3 protein: CASSLVAGDTQYF. The CDR3 DNA follows: TGTGCCAGCAGCTTAGTTGCAGGAGATACGCAGTATTTT.

V and J are TRBV5-6 and TRBJ2-5; perhaps TRBD2 as D (6 bases). Trimming shortened V by 6 bases and J by 2 bases, and 14 bases separated the two germline ends. The CDR3 loop spans 14 amino acids. Germline V gene sequence: CDR1 SGHDT, CDR2 YYEEEE. Here the CDR3 DNA reads TGTGCCAGCACCAATGGGGGGAAACAAGAGACCCAGTACTTC. It translates to CASTNGGKQETQYF.

The chain employs TRBV27 and TRBJ1-5, with D perhaps TRBD1 (5 bases). CDR1 is MNHEY and CDR2 is SMNVEV in the germline V gene (reference sequence). V was cut by 1 base and J by 4 bases, with 8 bases left in between. This CDR3 region has 14 residues. CDR3 amino acids: CASSLWGVNQPQHF. The CDR3 region has the DNA TGTGCCAGCAGTTTATGGGGGGTTAATCAGCCCCAGCATTTT.

This clone was picked up a small number of times. The chain uses TRBV7-3 and TRBJ2-3; D unresolved. Trimming removed 1 base from V and 1 base from J, with 9 bases in between. The length of the CDR3 is 15 residues. CDR1 is SGHTA, CDR2 FQGTGA, per germline. This chain's CDR3 is CASSLSPTGTDTQYF. CDR3 in DNA: TGTGCCAGCAGCTTAAGCCCCACAGGCACAGATACGCAGTATTTT.

This clone was seen more than once but under ten times. The chain is built from TRBV5-1 and TRBJ1-2; tentatively, D is TRBD1 (6 bases). CDR3 size: 14 residues. Per the germline V gene, CDR1 is SGHRS and CDR2 is YFSETQ. Deletions cut 0 bases from V and 3 bases from J, with 9 bases between. The CDR3 nucleotides read TGCGCCAGCAGCTTGGTGGACAGTTACTATGGCTACACCTTC. This translates into CASSLVDSYYGYTF.

J is TRBJ2-1 and V is TRBV10-3; a possible D gene is TRBD1 (5 bases). The CDR3 totals 13 residues. V gave up 4 bases and J gave up 8 bases, with 12 bases separating them. The V gene's germline CDR1 is ENHRY and CDR2 SYGVKD. In nucleotides, the CDR3 is TGTGCCATCAGTGCCCCCCAACAGGATGAGCAGTTCTTC. Its protein is CAISAPQQDEQFF.

The chain employs TRBV7-2 and TRBJ2-7; D uncertain. Per germline, CDR1 SGHTA and CDR2 FQGNSA. CDR3 length: 11 residues. V was pared by 3 bases and J by 6 bases, with 6 bases between. The CDR3 DNA sequence: TGTGCCAGCAGCTTGTCCCTCGAGCAGTACTTC. It codes for CASSLSLEQYF.

V usage is TRBV6-5 and J usage is TRBJ2-5, with a possible D match to TRBD1 (6 bases). Trimming pared 5 bases from V and 3 bases from J, leaving 13 bases between. The CDR3 extends over 14 amino acids. Germline CDR1 and CDR2: MNHEY and SVGAGI. CDR3 coding DNA: TGTGCCAGCAGTCCAGGGACACCGAAAGAGACCCAGTACTTC. It translates to CASSPGTPKETQYF.

This clone has only a few counts. The rearrangement links TRBV29-1 to TRBJ1-2; 7 bases fit TRBD1. The junction had 8 bases not matched to a gene; V was cut back by 7 bases and J by 6 bases. From germline, CDR1 is SQVTM and CDR2 ANQGSEA. This CDR3 is built from 12 residues. DNA for the CDR3: TGCAGCGGAACGACAGGGACGGATGGCTACACCTTC. Its translation is CSGTTGTDGYTF.

This clone was seen a few times. The rearrangement joins TRBV4-3 to TRBJ2-5; a weak D match, TRBD2 (5 bases). Germline V lookup: CDR1 LGHNA, CDR2 YSLEER. The ends were cut back, 3 bases at V and 5 bases at J, with 19 bases in the middle. The CDR3 is 16 residues long. DNA for the CDR3: TGCGCCAGCAGCCAGGAGATAGAGGGATTGCAGGAGACCCAGTACTTC. Its translation is CASSQEIEGLQETQYF.

The chain uses TRBV7-6 and TRBJ1-1; D gene unclear. CDR1 and CDR2 (germline): SGHVS, FNYEAQ. The CDR3 consists of 13 residues. The ends were cut back, 10 bases at V and 1 base at J, with 13 bases in the middle. The CDR3 loop reads CATVSSPNTEAFF. CDR3 DNA: TGTGCCACAGTAAGTTCTCCGAACACTGAAGCTTTCTTT.

The V gene is TRBV18, the J gene TRBJ2-6; 7 positions agree with TRBD1. V lost 4 bases to trimming and J lost 4 bases; unmatched junction nucleotides: 4. CDR1 and CDR2 (germline): KGHSH, LQKENI. CDR3 length: 15 residues. As DNA, the CDR3 is TGTGCCAGCTCACTCACAGGGGAAGGGGCCAACGTCCTGACTTTC. Amino acid sequence: CASSLTGEGANVLTF.

This clone was counted between two and nine times. V is TRBV2 and J is TRBJ1-4, with 10 bases fitting TRBD1. The CDR3 contains 14 residues. The V gene's germline CDR1 is SNHLY and CDR2 FYNNEI. V shed 8 bases and J 6 bases; nucleotides not matched to a gene: 6. In DNA form, the CDR3 reads TGTGCCAGCGAAGGGGGACAGGGGTATGAAAAACTGTTTTTT. This translates into CASEGGQGYEKLFF. Full variable domain (outside the CDR3, taken from reference TRBV2 and TRBJ1-4): EPEVTQTPSHQVTQMGQEVILRCVPISNHLYFYWYRQILGQKVEFLVSFYNNEISEKSEIFDDQFSVERPDGSNFTLKIRSTKLEDSAMYFCASEGGQGYEKLFFGSGTQLSVL.

This clone has more than one count but fewer than ten. This chain joins TRBV29-1 and TRBJ2-7; weak D call: TRBD1 (5 bases). V lost 4 bases, J lost 3 bases, and 10 bases lay in between. The CDR3 extends over 12 amino acids. In germline, CDR1 is SQVTM, CDR2 ANQGSEA. CDR3 in DNA: TGCAGCGTTGCCCCCGACAGCTACGAGCAGTACTTC. Amino acids: CSVAPDSYEQYF.

This clone was seen repeatedly, ten times or more. The chain joins TRBV4-3 to TRBJ2-2; D unclear. Trimming shortened V by 0 bases and J by 6 bases, and 5 bases separated the two germline ends. CDR1 is LGHNA and CDR2 is YSLEER in the germline V gene. The CDR3 extends over 13 amino acids. The CDR3 here is CASSQEQPGELFF. The CDR3 bases are TGCGCCAGCAGCCAAGAACAGCCCGGGGAGCTGTTTTTT.

This clone has just a few counts. The chain recombines TRBV19 with TRBJ2-7, with D perhaps TRBD1 (6 bases). The V and J ends lost 5 bases and 2 bases respectively, with 19 bases between them. Germline values: CDR1 LNHDA, CDR2 SQIVND (reference sequence). The CDR3 extends over 16 amino acids. CDR3 loop: CASSASPGAVTYEQYF. DNA of the CDR3: TGTGCCAGTAGTGCCTCCCCAGGGGCGGTTACCTACGAGCAGTACTTC.

V gene TRBV5-4 combines with J gene TRBJ2-5; a weak D match, TRBD1 (6 bases). V was shortened by 3 bases and J by 13 bases, with 25 bases between the two germline ends. The CDR3 spans 15 residues. CDR1 is SGHNT, CDR2 YYREEE, per germline (reference sequence). For the CDR3, the DNA is TGTGCCAGCAGCTCTCCGACAGGCGGTACGGGCACTTCGTACTTC. This sequence encodes CASSSPTGGTGTSYF.